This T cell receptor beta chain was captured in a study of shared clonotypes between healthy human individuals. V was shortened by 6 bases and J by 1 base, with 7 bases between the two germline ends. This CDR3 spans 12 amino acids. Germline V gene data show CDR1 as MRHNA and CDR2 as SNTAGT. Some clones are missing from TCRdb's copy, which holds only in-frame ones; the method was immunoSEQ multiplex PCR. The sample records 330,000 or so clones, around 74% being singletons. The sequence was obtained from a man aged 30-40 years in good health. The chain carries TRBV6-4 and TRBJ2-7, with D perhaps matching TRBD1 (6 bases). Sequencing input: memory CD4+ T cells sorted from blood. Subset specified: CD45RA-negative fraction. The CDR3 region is CASRTGSYEQYF. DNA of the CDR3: TGTGCCAGCAGAACAGGGTCCTACGAGCAGTACTTC.